The entry that follows covers one T cell receptor (beta chain) sequence. The CDR3 spans 13 residues. Germline CDR1 reads SNHLY; CDR2 reads FYNNEI. The junction had 5 bases not matched to a gene; V was cut back by 6 bases and J by 6 bases. The sample belongs to a study of blood T cell repertoires in COVID-19. The protocol was immunoSEQ multiplex PCR, while the TCRdb copy is restricted to in-frame clones and leaves out a portion. The sample carries around 620,000 clones, approximately 90% recorded once. The clonotype comes from a woman between 18 and 29 years old with acute or convalescent COVID-19. The V gene is TRBV2, the J gene TRBJ1-1; 9 bases fit TRBD1. The sample consisted of peripheral blood. DNA for the CDR3: TGTGCCAGCAGGGTACAGGGGGCGCCTGAAGCTTTCTTT. It codes for CASRVQGAPEAFF.